One and the same sample provided the 14 T cell receptor beta chains below, sequenced in a study of cytomegalovirus exposure and HLA in healthy donors. The PCR contained 60 Vbeta and 13 Jbeta primers. Only in-frame clones appear in the TCRdb table, and some are missing; sequencing was by immunoSEQ multiplex PCR. The table lists just under 95,000 clones, 60% to 85% of them singletons, with roughly 6.6% in the top ten. What was sequenced was PBMCs. The receptors originated from a man aged 45 to 65 in good health and CMV-seropositive.

The rearrangement links TRBV4-2 to TRBJ1-6; 9 bases are shared with TRBD1. Germline V CDR1 and CDR2: LGHNA, YNFKEQ. The length of the CDR3 is 14 residues. The V and J ends lost 3 bases and 8 bases, in that order; junction bases with no gene match: 2. The DNA of the CDR3 is TGTGCCAGCAGCCAGGGACAGGGAGATTCACCCCTCCACTTT. Its translation: CASSQGQGDSPLHF.

This clone showed up just once. The chain is built from TRBV11-2 and TRBJ2-5; no clear D gene. Trimming left V 4 bases short and J 5 bases short, with 11 bases between. CDR1 and CDR2 from the germline V gene are SGHAT and FQNNGV. The CDR3 is made up of 13 amino acids. CDR3 amino acids: CASSSSSGETQYF. The CDR3, as DNA: TGTGCCAGCAGCTCCTCTAGTGGGGAGACCCAGTACTTC. The full variable domain, in which reference TRBV11-2 and TRBJ2-5 provide the parts outside the CDR3, is EAGVAQSPRYKIIEKRQSVAFWCNPISGHATLYWYQQILGQGPKLLIQFQNNGVVDDSQLPKDRFSAERLKGVDSTLKIQPAKLEDSAVYLCASSSSSGETQYFGPGTRLLVL.

This clone turned up a few times. The gene calls are TRBV9 and TRBJ2-1; 8 bases map to TRBD2. The germline V gene has CDR1 SGDLS and CDR2 YYNGEE. This CDR3 has 14 residues. Trimming at V came to 4 bases and at J to 7 bases, leaving 7 bases not matched to a gene. CDR3 amino acids: CASSTGGAFNEQFF. The CDR3 DNA reads TGTGCCAGCAGCACGGGGGGGGCGTTTAATGAGCAGTTCTTC.

The chain carries TRBV7-2 and TRBJ2-2; D perhaps matches TRBD2 (5 bases). This CDR3 has 14 residues. Trimming removed 2 bases from V and 5 bases from J, with 9 bases in between. The germline CDR1 and CDR2 sequences are SGHTA and FQGNSA. CDR3 coding DNA: TGTGCCAGCAGCTTAATTTCGGGAACCGGGGAGCTGTTTTTT. It specifies CASSLISGTGELFF.

The genes are TRBV6-1 and TRBJ2-3, with 9 bases matching TRBD1. Looked up from germline, CDR1 is MNHNS and CDR2 is SASEGT. This CDR3 has 15 residues. The junction had 6 bases not matched to a gene; V was cut back by 6 bases and J by 2 bases. CDR3 sequence: CASRWTGAPTDTQYF. The DNA for the CDR3 is TGTGCCAGCAGATGGACAGGGGCTCCCACAGATACGCAGTATTTT.

This clone was seen just once. This chain uses TRBV7-9 with TRBJ2-2, with 7 bases matching TRBD1. The CDR3 runs 16 residues. Germline V gene sequence: CDR1 SEHNR, CDR2 FQNEAQ (reference sequence). Trimming took 4 bases from V and 5 from J; bases not matched to a gene: 10. The CDR3 is CASSSRGGLGTGELFF. The CDR3 DNA reads as TGTGCCAGCAGCTCTAGAGGGGGCTTGGGGACCGGGGAGCTGTTTTTT.

CDR3 amino acids: CASSLRGGPNEKLFF. The CDR3 DNA reads as TGTGCCAGCAGCTTACGGGGTGGGCCTAATGAAAAACTGTTTTTT. The chain has TRBV7-3 and TRBJ1-4, with unresolved D. The length of the CDR3 is 15 residues. Trimming left V 2 bases short and J 3 bases short, with 10 bases between. The germline V gene has CDR1 SGHTA and CDR2 FQGTGA.

This clone was detected a few times. The chain is built from TRBV5-4 and TRBJ2-7; weak D call: TRBD1 (6 bases). Germline CDR1 and CDR2: SGHNT and YYREEE (reference sequence). V was pared by 0 bases and J by 7 bases, with 14 bases between. The length of the CDR3 is 14 residues. The CDR3 is CASSLGQVTGEQYF. The CDR3 DNA follows: TGTGCCAGCAGCTTGGGACAGGTGACGGGAGAGCAGTACTTC.

The rearrangement joins TRBV7-6 to TRBJ1-6; D is possibly TRBD1 (5 bases). The germline V gene has CDR1 SGHVS and CDR2 FNYEAQ. The CDR3 totals 14 residues. Trimming cost V 3 bases and J 10 bases, with 13 bases left between them. CDR3 sequence (DNA): TGTGCCAGCAGCTTGGGGCAGGGAGGCTCACCCCTCCACTTT. It yields the protein CASSLGQGGSPLHF.

This clone was counted a few times. V and J are TRBV30 and TRBJ1-1, with D possibly matching TRBD1 (6 bases). V gave up 4 bases and J gave up 7 bases, with 16 bases separating them. Germline V gene lookup returns CDR1 GTSNPN and CDR2 SVGIG (reference sequence). This CDR3 has 13 amino acids. CDR3 loop: CAWITPGHLEAFF. CDR3 nucleotide sequence: TGTGCCTGGATCACACCGGGACACCTTGAAGCTTTCTTT.

The chain uses TRBV14 and TRBJ2-7; a possible D gene is TRBD1 (8 bases). The V gene lost 0 bases and the J gene lost 7 bases, with 16 bases spanning the gap. The CDR3 has 15 amino acids. From germline, CDR1 is SGHDN and CDR2 FVKESK. The CDR3 loop reads CASSQENRGGPEQYF. The CDR3, as DNA: TGTGCCAGCAGCCAAGAGAACAGGGGGGGGCCGGAGCAGTACTTC.

The V gene is TRBV27, the J gene TRBJ2-5; the D gene is possibly TRBD1 (6 bases). The J call may be faulty, since TRBJ2-7 better matches the DNA end. The germline V gene encodes CDR1 MNHEY and CDR2 SMNVEV (reference sequence). CDR3 length: 15 amino acids. The CDR3 region is CASSHLRDISYEQYF. The CDR3 DNA reads as TGTGCCAGCAGTCATCTCCGGGACATCTCCTACGAGCAGTACTTC.

This clone showed up just once. The gene calls are TRBV29-1 and TRBJ2-2, with D possibly TRBD2 on 5 matching bases. The CDR3 is 13 amino acids. Germline assignment: CDR1 SQVTM and CDR2 ANQGSEA. V dropped 7 bases and J dropped 1 base, with 10 bases sitting between them. The CDR3 sequence is CSAGRENTGELFF. The CDR3 bases are TGCAGCGCCGGACGGGAGAACACCGGGGAGCTGTTTTTT.

The chain has TRBV6-5 and TRBJ1-5; possible D gene TRBD1, 6 bases. Germline CDR1 is MNHEY and CDR2 is SVGAGI. This CDR3 region has 14 residues. Trimming removed 5 bases from V and 2 bases from J, with 10 bases in between. Written as DNA, the CDR3 is TGTGCCAGCAGTGCAGGGGCGGGCAATCAGCCCCAGCATTTT. As protein: CASSAGAGNQPQHF.